This T cell receptor (beta chain) is drawn from a study of cytomegalovirus exposure and HLA in healthy donors. The overall study: About 83 million unique TCRs from HLA-typed donors made up an early data release. Researchers found that about four fifths of 350 to 500 genotyped donors fell within the Caucasian-associated ancestry cluster.

Trimming removed 3 bases from V and 2 bases from J; junction bases left unmatched: 5. The CDR3 loop spans 17 amino acids. Germline V gives CDR1 SGHTA, CDR2 FQGNSA. Concerning this clone: The antigen remains unidentified.

Study-wide findings and caveats: A later analysis linked some 18,000 TCR beta sequences to HLA alleles at 0.05 false discovery rate. Certain sequence variants were highly shared and formed a cluster, and this cluster was likely a sequencing artifact.

The primer mix had 60 Vbeta and 13 Jbeta primers. Measured with immunoSEQ multiplex PCR; TCRdb has only the in-frame clones, and not every one. The data hold some 190,000 clones, with less than 85% observed a single time. This receptor was taken from a man aged 25-40 years in good health and CMV-seropositive. The chain is built from TRBV7-2 and TRBJ2-2; 11 bases agree with TRBD2. Source material: PBMCs. Here the CDR3 reads CASSFGLAGFNTGELFF. The CDR3 nucleotides read TGTGCCAGCAGCTTCGGACTAGCGGGCTTCAACACCGGGGAGCTGTTTTTT.